These T cell receptor beta chains were read from a single sample in a study of tumor-infiltrating lymphocytes in primary liver carcinoma. Via MiXCR, TCRdb re-called the multiplex PCR reads, giving one row per CDR3 protein. The sample gives 200,000 or so distinct CDR3 sequences, about two thirds of which show up once; approximately 6.5% is in the top ten. Material for sequencing was peripheral blood. These receptors were collected from a woman aged 60-75 years with primary liver carcinoma and hepatitis B virus infection. Both conserved end residues are part of each CDR3. Fields, in order: V gene, D gene, J gene, clone size, CDR3 DNA, CDR3 protein. A D gene is named only where the DNA matches it firmly. Expanded clones are given a class, and other clones once, few, many or no size at all.

TRBV7-9,TRBD1,TRBJ1-3,few,TGTGCCAGCAGCGCGGGACAGGGAAACACCATATATTTT,CASSAGQGNTIYF
TRBV30,.,TRBJ2-2,few,TGTGCCTGGCTCCAGCCTTCCGGGGAGCTGTTTTTT,CAWLQPSGELFF
TRBV6-2/TRBV6-3,.,TRBJ2-1,.,TGTGCCAGCAGTTGCTTAAAGCGGGCTGGCCACAATGAGCAGTTCTTC,CASSCLKRAGHNEQFF
TRBV11-2,.,TRBJ2-1,.,TGTGACAGCGAGGCAGGGAGCTACAATGAGCAGTTCTTC,CDSEAGSYNEQFF
TRBV29-1,TRBD1,TRBJ1-1,.,TGCAGCGTTGAAGGGAAGGGGGGACAGGGGGTGAGCGCGGTCTTCTTT,CSVEGKGGQGVSAVFF
TRBV5-8,TRBD2,TRBJ2-7,.,TGTTCCAGCAGCCCACTAAGCGGGAGTATCTACGAGCAGTACTTC,CSSSPLSGSIYEQYF
TRBV11-2,.,TRBJ2-5,.,TGTTCCAGCAGCTTAGTGCTCCGGGCGCCCCAAGAGACCCAGTACTTC,CSSSLVLRAPQETQYF
TRBV11-2,TRBD1,TRBJ1-5,.,TGTGCCAGCAGCGGTAGGGACAGGGGAATACCTAGCAATCAGTCCCAGCATTTT,CASSGRDRGIPSNQSQHF
TRBV28,TRBD1,TRBJ2-7,few,TGTGCCAGCACGGACAGGGCGAGTGAGCAGTACTTC,CASTDRASEQYF
TRBV5-1,.,TRBJ1-2,.,TGTGCCAGCAGCTTGACCGTCGTTGAGGGACGTGGCTACACCTTC,CASSLTVVEGRGYTF
TRBV28,TRBD1,TRBJ1-5,.,TGTGCCGGCAGTCCCCAACAGGGACAGCCTAATCAGCCCCAGCATTTT,CAGSPQQGQPNQPQHF
TRBV10-1,.,TRBJ2-3,many,TGCGCCAGCAGTTCTGCGGGGTACACAGATACGCAGTATTTT,CASSSAGYTDTQYF
TRBV5-4,.,TRBJ2-6,.,TGCACCAGCAGCTCCCAGAAAAACTCTGGGGCCAACGTCCTGACTTTC,CTSSSQKNSGANVLTF
TRBV11-1,.,TRBJ1-1,.,TGTGCCAGCAGCCCTGGACAGAAGAACACTGAAACTTTCTTT,CASSPGQKNTETFF
TRBV11-1,.,TRBJ2-1,.,TGTGCCAGCAGTACCCCGGGCCCCTACAATGAGCGCTTCTTC,CASSTPGPYNERFF
TRBV7-9,TRBD2,TRBJ2-7,.,TGTGCCAGCAGCTTAACGAGGACTAGCGGGATGATATCCTACAAGCAGTACTTC,CASSLTRTSGMISYKQYF
TRBV5-4,.,TRBJ1-1,many,TGTGCCAGCAGCTCCCGGACGGCTGAAGCTTTCTTT,CASSSRTAEAFF
TRBV6-2/TRBV6-3,.,TRBJ2-7,many,TGTGCCAGCAGTTACCCTGACTACGAGCAGTACTTC,CASSYPDYEQYF
TRBV11-2,.,TRBJ2-7,.,TGTGCCAGCAGCCAACGTTCGGGGACTGGCAACTACGAGCAGTACTTC,CASSQRSGTGNYEQYF
TRBV7-9,.,TRBJ1-2,.,TGTGCCAGCAGCTTAGGAGGCTATGGCTACACCTTC,CASSLGGYGYTF
TRBV11-2,TRBD1,TRBJ1-1,.,TGTGCCAGTGGCCCTTGGACAGGGGGGAACACTGAAGCTTTCTTT,CASGPWTGGNTEAFF
TRBV16,.,TRBJ2-1,.,TGTGCCAGCAGCCATCGCGTAGGGCAGTTCTTC,CASSHRVGQFF
TRBV19,TRBD2,TRBJ2-7,.,TGTGCCAGTAAGACTAGCGGGAGCTCCTACGAGCAGTACTTC,CASKTSGSSYEQYF
TRBV6-5,TRBD1,TRBJ2-6,.,TGTGCCAGCAGAACAGGGGCACCTAGCTCTGGGGCCAACGTCCTGACTTTC,CASRTGAPSSGANVLTF
TRBV12-3/TRBV12-4,.,TRBJ1-1,many,TGTGCCAGCAGTTCCCGCCAGGGGAGGACTGAAGCTTTCTTT,CASSSRQGRTEAFF
TRBV11-2,.,TRBJ2-2,.,TGTTCCAGCGGCTCGGGACCTACAGGCGGGGAGCTGTTTTTT,CSSGSGPTGGELFF
TRBV28,TRBD1,TRBJ1-1,.,TGTGCCAGCAGTTTACGGCAGGGGGGAAGCACTGAAGCTTTCTTT,CASSLRQGGSTEAFF
TRBV28,TRBD2,TRBJ2-1,.,TGTGCCAGCAGTTTCTCATTAGCGGGAGTCGGTAATGAGCAGTTCTTC,CASSFSLAGVGNEQFF
TRBV7-3,TRBD1,TRBJ2-3,.,TGTGCCAGCAGTCGAACAGGGGGCGGATTGGCCGATACGCAATATTTT,CASSRTGGGLADTQYF
TRBV11-2,.,TRBJ1-6,.,TGTGCCAGCAGGTCTAGCCTGGGCGGTTCACCCCTCCACTTT,CASRSSLGGSPLHF
TRBV7-8,TRBD1,TRBJ1-4,.,TGTGCCAGCAGCCTCACCCCGAGGGGGCAGAATAAAAAACTGTTTTTT,CASSLTPRGQNKKLFF
TRBV7-8,TRBD1,TRBJ1-1,.,TGTGCCAGCAGCTTATGGGTAGGGGGCGGGGACACTGAAACTTTCTTT,CASSLWVGGGDTETFF